This T cell receptor beta chain is drawn from a study of cytomegalovirus exposure and HLA in healthy donors. Study-level background: In terms of ancestry, the Caucasian-associated cluster contained roughly 81% of the 300 to 400 genotyped donors.

Healthy people donating bone marrow made up the donors. The V and J ends lost 4 bases and 5 bases, in that order; junction bases with no gene match: 5. Germline CDR1 and CDR2: SGHVS and FNYEAQ. This CDR3 has 15 amino acids. Points on this clone: The antigen is not known.

Overall study findings and caveats: In a later analysis, productive TCRs from donors in an Asian-associated ancestry cluster reportedly carried fewer N-insertions than the cohort mean. Cytomegalovirus association was listed for about 150 TCR beta chains.

The study ran its PCR with 60 Vbeta and 13 Jbeta primers. The table came from immunoSEQ multiplex PCR; TCRdb's copy has only in-frame clones and leaves some out. The top ten hold around 23% of the sample, which has tens of thousands of clones, about 80% seen once. This receptor was identified in a woman aged 50 to 60 in good health and CMV-seropositive. The V gene is TRBV7-6, the J gene TRBJ1-1; 12 bases agree with TRBD1. Material: PBMCs. The CDR3 sequence is CASSYGDRGLTEAFF. The CDR3 region has the DNA TGTGCCAGCAGCTATGGGGACAGGGGGCTTACTGAAGCTTTCTTT.